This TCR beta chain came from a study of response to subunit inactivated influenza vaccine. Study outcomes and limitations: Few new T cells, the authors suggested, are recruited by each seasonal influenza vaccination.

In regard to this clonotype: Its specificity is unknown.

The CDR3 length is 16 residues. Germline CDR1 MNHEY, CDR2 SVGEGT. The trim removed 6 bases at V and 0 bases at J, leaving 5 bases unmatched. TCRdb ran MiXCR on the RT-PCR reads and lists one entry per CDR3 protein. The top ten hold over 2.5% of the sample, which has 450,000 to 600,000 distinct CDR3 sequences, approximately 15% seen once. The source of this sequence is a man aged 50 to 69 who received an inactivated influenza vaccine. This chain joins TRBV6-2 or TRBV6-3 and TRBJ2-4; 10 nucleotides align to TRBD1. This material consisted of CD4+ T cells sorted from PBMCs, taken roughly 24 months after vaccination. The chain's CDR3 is CASSSTGGSAKNIQYF. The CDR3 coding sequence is TGTGCCAGCAGCTCGACAGGGGGCTCAGCCAAAAACATTCAGTACTTC.